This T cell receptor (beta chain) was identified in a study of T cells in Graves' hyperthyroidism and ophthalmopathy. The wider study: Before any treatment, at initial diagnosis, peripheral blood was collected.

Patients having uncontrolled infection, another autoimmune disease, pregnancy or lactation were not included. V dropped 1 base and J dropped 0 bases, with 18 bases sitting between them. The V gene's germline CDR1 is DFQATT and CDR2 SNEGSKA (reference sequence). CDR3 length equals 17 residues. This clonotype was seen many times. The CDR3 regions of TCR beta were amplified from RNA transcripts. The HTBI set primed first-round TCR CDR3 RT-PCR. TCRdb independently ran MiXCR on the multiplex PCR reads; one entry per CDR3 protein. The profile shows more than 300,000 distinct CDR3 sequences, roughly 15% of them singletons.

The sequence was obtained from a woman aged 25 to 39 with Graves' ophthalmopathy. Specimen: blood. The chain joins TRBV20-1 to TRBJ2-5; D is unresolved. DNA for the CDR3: TGCAGTGCTAGAGGTGATCGTGGTTCAGCGTACCAAGAGACCCAGTACTTC. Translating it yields CSARGDRGSAYQETQYF.